Listed below are T cell receptor beta chains from one sample, sequenced in a study of T cells in Graves' hyperthyroidism and ophthalmopathy. TCRdb called the multiplex PCR reads again in MiXCR, with one record for every CDR3 protein. The table lists about 360,000 distinct CDR3 sequences, approximately 19% of them singletons, with 3.7% in the top ten. What was sequenced was blood. The receptors were sampled from a woman aged 18-29 years with Graves' hyperthyroidism. Each CDR3 is given with its conserved first and last residue. The D gene is left open where the match is weak. Clone size, where shown, is once, few, many, or a class for clones that have expanded.

TRBJ2-5,TRBD2,few,15,TRBV7-2,CASGLERGGWETQYF,TGTGCCAGCGGCTTAGAGCGGGGGGGCTGGGAGACCCAGTACTTC
TRBJ2-5,-,-,14,TRBV7-2,CASSLVRSWETQYF,TGTGCCAGCAGCTTAGTACGGAGTTGGGAGACCCAGTACTTC
TRBJ2-5,TRBD2,few,15,TRBV4-1,CASSLTAGVGETQYF,TGCGCCAGCAGCCTAACTGCGGGGGTCGGAGAGACCCAGTACTTC
TRBJ1-1,-,many,13,TRBV18,CASSPGTNTEAFF,TGTGCCAGCTCACCAGGAACGAACACTGAAGCTTTCTTT
TRBJ1-5,TRBD1,once,18,TRBV6-1,CSSSERGTALYSNQPQHF,TGTTCCAGCAGTGAACGGGGGACAGCCCTTTATAGCAATCAGCCCCAGCATTTT
TRBJ1-3,-,many,17,TRBV12-3/TRBV12-4,CASSFVTSGLSGNTIYF,TGTGCCAGCAGTTTCGTAACGAGTGGGCTTTCTGGAAACACCATATATTTT
TRBJ1-2,-,many,13,TRBV12-3/TRBV12-4,CASGKGRNYGYTF,TGTGCCAGCGGTAAGGGGAGGAATTATGGCTACACCTTC
TRBJ1-5,TRBD1,many,14,TRBV6-1,CASRRQGPYQPQHF,TGTGCCAGCAGACGACAGGGGCCTTATCAGCCCCAGCATTTT
TRBJ1-6,-,many,13,TRBV6-5,CASRREMNSPLHF,TGTGCCAGCAGGCGGGAGATGAATTCACCCCTCCACTTT
TRBJ1-5,-,many,13,TRBV11-2,CASSLNGGQPQHF,TGTGCCAGCAGCTTGAATGGGGGTCAGCCCCAGCATTTT
TRBJ2-3,TRBD1,-,15,TRBV6-1,CASSRQGGTTDTQYF,TGTGCCAGCAGCAGACAGGGGGGGACCACAGATACGCAGTATTTT
TRBJ1-3,-,-,13,TRBV6-1,CASSTREGNTIYF,TGTGCCAGCAGTACCAGGGAAGGAAACACCATATATTTT
TRBJ1-2,-,many,12,TRBV20-1,CSAHQENYGYTF,TGCAGTGCTCATCAGGAAAACTATGGCTACACCTTC
TRBJ1-1,TRBD1,-,13,TRBV6-4,CASSRTGHTEAFF,TGTGCCAGCAGCAGGACAGGGCACACTGAAGCTTTCTTT
TRBJ2-7,-,many,13,TRBV27,CASSRWLRGEQYF,TGTGCCAGCAGTCGGTGGCTAAGAGGCGAGCAGTACTTC
TRBJ2-7,-,many,12,TRBV5-1,CASSLAIGEQYF,TGCGCCAGCAGCTTGGCCATCGGCGAGCAGTACTTC
TRBJ1-2,-,-,15,TRBV4-1,CASSRGFLTAGGHTF,TGCGCCAGCAGCCGAGGCTTCCTGACGGCGGGGGGCCACACCTTC
TRBJ2-5,TRBD2,many,14,TRBV6-1,CASSEGAGEETQYF,TGTGCCAGCAGTGAAGGTGCGGGGGAGGAGACCCAGTACTTC
TRBJ1-2,-,many,14,TRBV6-5,CASSSEALGYGYTF,TGTGCCAGCAGTTCGGAGGCCCTAGGCTATGGCTACACCTTC
TRBJ1-2,TRBD1,-,15,TRBV15,CATSTPRDRLGGYTF,TGTGCCACCAGCACCCCCCGGGACAGGTTAGGTGGCTACACCTTC
TRBJ2-7,-,many,14,TRBV12-3/TRBV12-4,CASSSSGVPHEQYF,TGTGCCAGCAGTTCTTCAGGGGTTCCCCACGAGCAGTACTTC
TRBJ1-5,-,-,13,TRBV28,CASSSKVGQPQHF,TGTGCCAGCAGTTCGAAGGTTGGGCAGCCCCAGCATTTT
TRBJ1-2,-,-,13,TRBV6-4,CASSDLANYGYTF,TGTGCCAGCAGTGACCTTGCTAACTATGGCTACACCTTC
TRBJ2-7,-,many,12,TRBV6-2/TRBV6-3,CASSSRHYEQYF,TGTGCCAGCAGTTCCCGCCACTACGAGCAGTACTTC
TRBJ2-7,-,many,14,TRBV7-9,CASSLVPGKGEQYF,TGTGCCAGCAGCTTAGTGCCAGGGAAAGGCGAGCAGTACTTC
TRBJ2-4,TRBD1,many,18,TRBV7-9,CASSSPTPARDRRNIQYF,TGTGCCAGCAGCTCTCCCACGCCCGCTAGGGACAGGAGGAACATTCAGTACTTC
TRBJ2-2,-,many,18,TRBV11-2,CASSDLLRSGHNTGELFF,TGTGCCAGCAGCGATCTGTTAAGATCGGGACATAACACCGGGGAGCTGTTTTTT
TRBJ1-2,-,many,12,TRBV6-1,CASSIPNYGYTF,TGTGCCAGCAGTATCCCCAACTATGGCTACACCTTC
TRBJ1-2,-,-,15,TRBV6-5,CASSYNINAMEGYTF,TGTGCCAGCAGTTACAATATTAACGCAATGGAGGGCTACACCTTC
TRBJ2-7,-,many,16,TRBV5-1,CASSVLPGQRTYEQYF,TGCGCCAGCAGCGTGCTCCCGGGACAAAGAACCTACGAGCAGTACTTC
TRBJ2-5,TRBD2,-,18,TRBV20-1,CSATYARTSGGDLETQYF,TGCAGTGCAACTTACGCAAGGACTAGCGGGGGGGATTTGGAGACCCAGTACTTC
TRBJ2-7,-,many,12,TRBV30,CAWSVQGYEQYF,TGTGCCTGGAGTGTACAGGGCTACGAGCAGTACTTC
TRBJ1-2,-,many,16,TRBV6-1,CASSEFNDGSNYGYTF,TGTGCCAGCAGCGAATTCAATGACGGTTCGAACTATGGCTACACCTTC
TRBJ2-7,-,many,15,TRBV7-3,CASSWKGGYSYEQYF,TGTGCCAGCAGCTGGAAGGGGGGGTACTCCTACGAGCAGTACTTC
TRBJ2-2,-,many,15,TRBV7-8,CASSLAGGRTGELFF,TGTGCCAGCAGCTTAGCGGGGGGGCGAACCGGGGAGCTGTTTTTT
TRBJ2-7,-,many,15,TRBV2,CASSERTVVSYEQYF,TGTGCCAGCAGTGAAAGGACTGTCGTCTCCTACGAGCAGTACTTC
TRBJ1-1,-,many,15,TRBV4-1,CASSQGWTANTEAFF,TGCGCCAGCAGCCAAGGCTGGACAGCGAACACTGAAGCTTTCTTT
TRBJ1-1,-,many,14,TRBV5-1,CASSLGPTGTEAFF,TGCGCCAGCAGCTTGGGCCCCACGGGCACTGAAGCTTTCTTT
TRBJ1-1,-,many,12,TRBV4-2,CASSQEGNEAFF,TGTGCCAGCAGCCAAGAAGGGAATGAAGCTTTCTTT
TRBJ1-3,-,many,14,TRBV12-3/TRBV12-4,CASRLGTRGNTIYF,TGTGCCAGCAGACTTGGGACACGGGGAAACACCATATATTTT
TRBJ1-1,-,-,15,TRBV6-1,CASRGLGEMNTEAFF,TGTGCCAGCAGGGGACTCGGGGAAATGAACACTGAAGCTTTCTTT
TRBJ1-1,TRBD1,many,16,TRBV12-3/TRBV12-4,CASRPQGGEMNTEAFF,TGTGCCAGCAGACCCCAGGGGGGGGAGATGAACACTGAAGCTTTCTTT
TRBJ1-2,-,many,16,TRBV11-2,CASSSGWPERDYGYTF,TGTGCCAGCAGCTCCGGCTGGCCCGAGCGGGACTATGGCTACACCTTC
TRBJ2-5,-,many,13,TRBV15,CATSRGQGGAQYF,TGTGCCACCAGCAGAGGACAGGGAGGCGCCCAGTACTTC
TRBJ1-1,-,many,14,TRBV6-5,CASSSTEMETEAFF,TGTGCCAGCAGTTCTACCGAGATGGAAACTGAAGCTTTCTTT
TRBJ2-7,-,many,17,TRBV4-1,CASSQEAGTNYYYEQYF,TGCGCCAGCAGCCAAGAAGCAGGGACAAATTATTACTACGAGCAGTACTTC
TRBJ1-1,-,many,16,TRBV5-1,CASTTVSEDGNTEAFF,TGCGCCAGCACCACCGTCTCGGAAGATGGGAACACTGAAGCTTTCTTT
TRBJ2-6,-,many,15,TRBV14,CASSQHRPGANVLTF,TGTGCCAGCAGCCAACACAGACCTGGGGCCAACGTCCTGACTTTC
TRBJ2-5,TRBD1,many,16,TRBV7-9,CASSPLGTGDEETQYF,TGTGCCAGCAGCCCACTTGGGACAGGGGACGAAGAGACCCAGTACTTC